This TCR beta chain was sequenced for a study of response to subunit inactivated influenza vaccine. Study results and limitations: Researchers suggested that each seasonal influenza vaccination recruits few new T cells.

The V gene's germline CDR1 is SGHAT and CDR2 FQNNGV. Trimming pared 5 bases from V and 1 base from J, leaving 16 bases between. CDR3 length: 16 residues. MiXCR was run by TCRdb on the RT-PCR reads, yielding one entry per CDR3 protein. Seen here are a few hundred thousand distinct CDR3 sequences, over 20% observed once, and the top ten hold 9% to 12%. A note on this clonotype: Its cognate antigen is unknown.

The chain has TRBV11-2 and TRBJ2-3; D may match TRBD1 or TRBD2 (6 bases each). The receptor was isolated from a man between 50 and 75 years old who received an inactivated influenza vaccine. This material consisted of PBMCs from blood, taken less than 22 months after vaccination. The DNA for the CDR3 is TGTGCCAGCAGCAGACTCACGGGGGCCCGCACAGATACGCAGTATTTT. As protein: CASSRLTGARTDTQYF.